The rows below give T cell receptor beta chains drawn from one sample of a study of OX40 agonist ivuxolimab in advanced cancers. The repertoire was sequenced with immunoSEQ multiplex PCR; TCRdb's copy has only in-frame clones and lacks some. The sample includes approximately 79,000 clones, around nine tenths of them seen just once. The sequenced sample was CD4+ or CD8+ T cells sorted from blood, obtained in a trial of the OX40 agonist ivuxolimab. The receptors originated from an adult with an advanced solid tumor such as melanoma, head and neck, liver or kidney cancer. Each CDR3 is given with its conserved first and last residue. D genes are given only for firm matches. A row's size may be missing; if present it is once, few, many or a size class.

j_gene	len	v_gene	d_gene	abundance	CDR3aa	CDR3nt
TRBJ2-3	16	TRBV5-1	TRBD2	few	CASSLASSGGIDTQYF	TGCGCCAGCAGCTTGGCCAGTAGCGGGGGGATAGATACGCAGTATTTT
TRBJ1-5	13	TRBV5-1	TRBD1	few	CASSSTGDQPQHF	TGCGCCAGCAGCTCGACAGGGGATCAGCCCCAGCATTTT
TRBJ1-1	13	TRBV7-3	-	-	CASSLTRDTEAFF	TGTGCCAGCAGCTTAACGCGCGACACTGAAGCTTTCTTT
TRBJ2-3	14	TRBV19	TRBD1	-	CASSIGDRWDTQYF	TGTGCCAGTAGTATCGGGGACAGATGGGATACGCAGTATTTT
TRBJ1-5	20	TRBV28	TRBD1	-	CASSLEGRVFTGGEDQPQHF	TGTGCCAGCAGTTTAGAAGGACGGGTTTTTACAGGGGGCGAGGATCAGCCCCAGCATTTT
TRBJ1-2	17	TRBV6-4	TRBD1	-	CASSDSSRTGGTYGYTF	TGTGCCAGCAGTGACTCATCTCGGACAGGCGGGACCTATGGCTACACCTTC
TRBJ2-2	16	TRBV4-1	-	few	CASSQMRVLVTGELFF	TGCGCCAGCAGCCAAATGCGGGTCCTCGTCACCGGGGAGCTGTTTTTT
TRBJ2-7	14	TRBV19	TRBD1	many	CASSAGTGVGEQYF	TGTGCCAGTAGTGCCGGGACAGGGGTGGGGGAGCAGTACTTC
TRBJ2-4	13	TRBV7-3	-	-	CASSLTGTDIQYF	TGTGCCAGCAGCTTAACAGGGACGGACATTCAGTACTTC
TRBJ1-2	13	TRBV30	TRBD1	-	CAWGTGGLVGYTF	TGTGCCTGGGGGACAGGGGGCTTAGTCGGCTACACCTTC
TRBJ1-1	16	TRBV7-8	TRBD1	-	CASSQTTGQGDTEAFF	TGTGCCAGCAGCCAGACCACGGGACAGGGAGACACTGAAGCTTTCTTT
TRBJ2-1	13	TRBV14	-	-	CASSPTIPNEQFF	TGTGCCAGCAGCCCCACGATTCCCAATGAGCAGTTCTTC
TRBJ1-2	14	TRBV6-6	-	-	CASSYGRDDYGYTF	TGTGCCAGCAGTTACGGCCGGGACGACTATGGCTACACCTTC
TRBJ1-3	14	TRBV14	TRBD1	-	CASSRTGAGNTIYF	TGTGCCAGCAGTCGGACAGGGGCAGGAAACACCATATATTTT
TRBJ2-7	15	TRBV19	TRBD1	-	CASSIGTGLSYEQYF	TGTGCCAGTAGTATAGGGACAGGACTCTCCTACGAGCAGTACTTC
TRBJ1-3	11	TRBV28	-	-	CASSLRNTIYF	TGTGCCAGCAGTTTAAGAAACACCATATATTTT
TRBJ2-1	14	TRBV2	-	-	CASSETSSYNEQFF	TGTGCCAGCAGTGAGACTAGCTCCTACAATGAGCAGTTCTTC